Each of the 10 T cell receptor beta chains below was sequenced from the same sample in a study of blood T cell repertoires in COVID-19. This table comes from immunoSEQ multiplex PCR, and its TCRdb copy is limited to in-frame clones, with some not included. The sample includes approximately 150,000 clones, approximately 80% of them seen just once. The sample consisted of PBMCs or T cells enriched from blood (not recorded which). The receptor source for this set is a man aged 40-50 years who had recovered from COVID-19.

The CDR3 region has the DNA TGTGCCAGCAGCCAAGGGGTCATCGGTGAGGCGTCTAGAATTAGGGAGACCCAGTACTTC. It translates to CASSQGVIGEASRIRETQYF. The rearrangement links TRBV14 to TRBJ2-5; D gene uncertain. Germline V CDR1 and CDR2: SGHDN, FVKESK. CDR3 size: 20 residues. V was pared by 1 base and J by 5 bases, with 29 bases between.

The chain links TRBV7-9 to TRBJ1-2; D possibly corresponds to TRBD1 (5 bases). Deletions cut 1 base from V and 3 bases from J, with 6 bases between. Germline CDR1 is SEHNR and CDR2 is FQNEAQ (reference sequence). The length of the CDR3 is 13 residues. CDR3 nucleotides: TGTGCCAGCAGCTTAGGGGGGGACTATGGCTACACCTTC. This sequence encodes CASSLGGDYGYTF.

This clone was counted once. The chain has TRBV18 and TRBJ1-6; D gene unclear. Germline values: CDR1 KGHSH, CDR2 LQKENI. Deletions cut 3 bases from V and 9 bases from J, with 15 bases between. This CDR3 spans 15 amino acids. The DNA of the CDR3 is TGTGCCAGCTCACCCCCAGGAAACAAAGTTTCACCCCTCCACTTT. This encodes CASSPPGNKVSPLHF.

This clone was counted only a few times. The chain has TRBV19 and TRBJ2-1; D gene unclear. Trimming removed 7 bases at V and 9 bases at J, with 25 bases between. The CDR3 covers 16 residues. CDR1 and CDR2 (germline): LNHDA, SQIVND (reference sequence). CDR3: CASTLTPTALNGEQFF. DNA of the CDR3: TGTGCCAGTACTCTAACCCCCACCGCGTTAAATGGTGAGCAGTTCTTC.

The chain couples TRBV19 to TRBJ1-4; D remains ambiguous. V was shortened by 7 bases and J by 0 bases, with 12 bases between the two germline ends. CDR1 and CDR2 from the germline V gene are LNHDA and SQIVND (reference sequence). The length of the CDR3 is 15 residues. CDR3 residues: CASIPDGATNEKLFF. CDR3 bases: TGTGCCAGTATCCCCGATGGAGCAACTAATGAAAAACTGTTTTTT.

This clone was observed a few times. The chain uses TRBV19 and TRBJ1-1; D perhaps matches TRBD1 (5 bases). The ends were cut back, 6 bases at V and 5 bases at J, with 22 bases in the middle. This CDR3 has 16 residues. Germline V gene lookup returns CDR1 LNHDA and CDR2 SQIVND (reference sequence). CDR3: CASRPSSQVRGTEAFF. The DNA for the CDR3 is TGTGCCAGTAGACCCTCCAGTCAGGTCCGGGGGACTGAAGCTTTCTTT.

V usage is TRBV4-1 and J usage is TRBJ2-7; 7 positions match TRBD1. This CDR3 region has 15 residues. V shed 0 bases, J shed 2 bases, and the junction held 4 bases outside the gene matches. Germline CDR1 MGHRA, CDR2 YSYEKL. CDR3 loop: CASSQELTGTYEQYF. CDR3 bases: TGCGCCAGCAGCCAAGAGCTGACAGGGACCTACGAGCAGTACTTC.

The genes are TRBV6-5 and TRBJ1-2; TRBD1 matches at 7 bases. Germline V CDR1 and CDR2: MNHEY, SVGAGI. Trimming took 5 bases from V and 7 from J; bases not matched to a gene: 7. This CDR3 region has 13 residues. CDR3 region: CASSNDRVSGYTF. Written as DNA, the CDR3 is TGTGCCAGCAGTAACGACAGGGTATCTGGCTACACCTTC.

V and J are TRBV9 and TRBJ1-6; 8 bases map to TRBD1. Germline trimming cut 4 bases from V and 10 bases from J; bases unmatched to any gene: 10. Germline V gives CDR1 SGDLS, CDR2 YYNGEE. The CDR3 totals 15 residues. CDR3 nucleotide sequence: TGTGCCAGCAGCCCCCAGGGGGCGGTTGGATCACCCCTCCACTTT. It translates to CASSPQGAVGSPLHF.

The CDR3 protein is CASSPGQLYQETQYF. For the CDR3, the DNA is TGTGCCAGTAGCCCGGGACAGCTCTACCAAGAGACCCAGTACTTC. The V call is TRBV19, the J call TRBJ2-5; 7 bases map to TRBD1. This CDR3 is built from 15 residues. Germline values: CDR1 LNHDA, CDR2 SQIVND (reference sequence). V shed 6 bases, J shed 0 bases, and the junction held 7 bases outside the gene matches.